This T cell receptor (beta chain) was captured in a study of T cell changes during pregnancy in multiple sclerosis. TCRdb's copy holds only in-frame clones and misses some; the assay was immunoSEQ multiplex PCR. The table includes tens of thousands of clones, 85% to 95% detected once. J gave up 3 bases and V 6 bases, and 5 bases lay outside the gene matches. Germline CDR1 is LNHNV and CDR2 is YYDKDF (reference sequence). The CDR3 length is 14 residues. This sequence originates from a female donor with multiple sclerosis, enrolled in a pregnancy study. Sequencing used CD8+ T cells from peripheral blood mononuclear cells, obtained in the third trimester of pregnancy. This chain links TRBV15 with TRBJ2-7; TRBD1 agrees at 10 bases. For the CDR3, the DNA is TGTGCCACCAGAGAAGGGACAGGGGACTACGAGCAGTACTTC. Encoded protein: CATREGTGDYEQYF.